In this sample, the clone carrying this T cell receptor beta chain turned up many times. V lost 5 bases to trimming and J lost 0 bases, with 15 bases between them. Germline V gives CDR1 MDHEN, CDR2 SYDVKM. The CDR3 loop spans 16 amino acids. These data belong to a study of T cells in Graves' hyperthyroidism and ophthalmopathy. There were TCR beta CDR3 regions amplified from RNA transcripts. The study used the HTBI primer set for a first-round RT-PCR of the TCR CDR3. A single record per CDR3 protein comes from TCRdb applying MiXCR to the multiplex PCR reads. The data show about 370,000 distinct CDR3 sequences, roughly 15% seen once.

This chain connects TRBV28 to TRBJ2-3; D may be TRBD2 (6 bases). This clonotype originated in a woman in her fifties or sixties with Graves' ophthalmopathy. The sequencing sample was made of blood. The CDR3 DNA reads TGTGCCAGCAGTGCTTTTCGCGGGGATAGCACAGATACGCAGTATTTT. Amino acids: CASSAFRGDSTDTQYF.